The next 27 T cell receptor beta chains were all read from a single sample in a study of shared clonotypes between healthy human individuals. Libraries were prepared by immunoSEQ multiplex PCR; TCRdb keeps only in-frame clonotypes and omits some of them. The sample contains about 490,000 clones, 70% to 80% of which appear only once. The specimen was PBMCs. These receptor sequences come from a woman aged 40-49 years in good health. Some clones in this sample may be carry-over from other donors' samples.

The V call is TRBV27, the J call TRBJ1-2, with 8 positions matching TRBD1. The V gene end was trimmed by 5 bases and the J gene end by 5 bases; junction bases not matched to a gene: 10. CDR1 and CDR2 (germline): MNHEY, SMNVEV (reference sequence). The CDR3 runs 15 residues. CDR3 in amino acids: CASSPYSGTGYGYTF. The CDR3 DNA is TGTGCCAGCAGTCCGTATAGCGGGACAGGATATGGCTACACCTTC.

The rearrangement links TRBV9 to TRBJ2-5; TRBD2 matches 13 bases. CDR1 is SGDLS, CDR2 YYNGEE, per germline. V was clipped by 3 bases and J by 0 bases; unmatched bases: 11. The CDR3 is made up of 19 amino acids. The CDR3 loop reads CASSASGGTSGKNQETQYF. CDR3 DNA sequence: TGTGCCAGCAGCGCGTCGGGGGGGACTAGCGGGAAAAACCAAGAGACCCAGTACTTC.

The V gene is TRBV30, the J gene TRBJ2-7, with D possibly TRBD1 on 6 matching bases. CDR3 size: 16 residues. Germline CDR1 GTSNPN, CDR2 SVGIG (reference sequence). V was pared by 1 base and J by 0 bases, with 16 bases between. As DNA, the CDR3 is TGTGCCTGGAGTGCCTTGGCAGGGGCCTACTCCTACGAGCAGTACTTC. This translates into CAWSALAGAYSYEQYF.

The chain couples TRBV27 to TRBJ2-2; D remains ambiguous. The V gene's germline CDR1 is MNHEY and CDR2 SMNVEV (reference sequence). Trimming stripped 6 bases from V and 1 base from J, with 9 bases between. The CDR3 loop spans 14 amino acids. CDR3 coding DNA: TGTGCCAGCAGCTGGGATGTGAACACCGGGGAGCTGTTTTTT. Protein product: CASSWDVNTGELFF.

V gene TRBV7-3 combines with J gene TRBJ2-2; possible D gene TRBD2, 6 bases. The CDR3 covers 14 residues. The V end lost 1 base, the J end lost 5 bases, and 8 bases lay between the germline ends. Germline V gives CDR1 SGHTA, CDR2 FQGTGA. CDR3 sequence reads: CASSLNGGTGELFF. The CDR3 bases are TGTGCCAGCAGCTTAAACGGGGGAACCGGGGAGCTGTTTTTT.

CDR3 bases: TGTGCCAGCAGTTCACCCGGGACCGAAATATACGAGCAGTACTTC. Protein sequence: CASSSPGTEIYEQYF. This chain connects TRBV27 to TRBJ2-7; D tentatively fits TRBD1 or TRBD2 (5 bases each). Germline CDR1 is MNHEY and CDR2 is SMNVEV (reference sequence). The ends were cut back, 4 bases at V and 4 bases at J, with 17 bases in the middle. The CDR3 extends over 15 amino acids.

This clone appeared once. One end of the junction is discordant with germline, which a read error may explain. The chain recombines TRBV11-3 with TRBJ2-3; D gene unclear. The CDR3 is made up of 13 amino acids. Germline lookup yields CDR1 SGHNT and CDR2 YENEEA. CDR3 nucleotides: TGTGCCGGCAGCTCCAGGAGCACAGATACGCAGTATTTT. As protein: CAGSSRSTDTQYF.

As regards this clone: A far larger clone is one base from this, pointing to a likely read error. This sequence joins TRBV7-2 and TRBJ1-4; 7 bases are a match to TRBD1. The CDR3 sequence is 15 residues long. CDR1 is SGHTA, CDR2 FQGNSA, per germline. Here the CDR3 reads CVSSSGGETNEKLFF. The CDR3 nucleotides read TGTGTCAGCAGCTCAGGGGGGGAAACTAATGAAAAACTGTTTTTT.

The chain carries TRBV4-1 and TRBJ2-7; D is uncertain. Germline assignment: CDR1 MGHRA and CDR2 YSYEKL. The CDR3 is 14 amino acids. The V gene lost 1 base and the J gene lost 0 bases, with 7 bases spanning the gap. This CDR3 is CASSQVSGSYEQYF. In DNA form, the CDR3 reads TGCGCCAGCAGCCAAGTTTCGGGCTCCTACGAGCAGTACTTC.

The chain's CDR3 is CASSPRRGGETQYF. The CDR3 DNA follows: TGTGCCAGTAGTCCCCGTCGGGGGGGAGAGACCCAGTACTTC. The genes are TRBV19 and TRBJ2-5; TRBD2 aligns across 8 bases. Trimming cost V 5 bases and J 4 bases; bases outside gene matches: 6. The CDR3 runs to 14 residues. CDR1 is LNHDA and CDR2 is SQIVND in the germline V gene (reference sequence).

The chain has TRBV9 and TRBJ2-7, with TRBD2 identical over 10 bases. The germline V gene encodes CDR1 SGDLS and CDR2 YYNGEE. This CDR3 contains 15 residues. The V and J ends lost 4 bases and 2 bases, in that order; junction bases with no gene match: 6. CDR3 bases: TGTGCCAGCAGCCCTGGGGGGACTAGCGCCTACGAGCAGTACTTC. Encoded protein: CASSPGGTSAYEQYF.

The chain is built from TRBV30 and TRBJ2-7; unclear D gene. Trimming stripped 3 bases from V and 5 bases from J, with 11 bases between. CDR3 length equals 12 residues. Per germline, CDR1 GTSNPN and CDR2 SVGIG (reference sequence). The CDR3 region is CAWSLGLDEQYF. The CDR3 bases are TGTGCCTGGAGCCTTGGCCTCGACGAGCAGTACTTC. Complete variable domain (other parts from reference TRBV30 and TRBJ2-7): SQTIHQWPATLVQPVGSPLSLECTVEGTSNPNLYWYRQAAGRGLQLLFYSVGIGQISSEVPQNLSASRPQDRQFILSSKKLLLSDSGFYLCAWSLGLDEQYFGPGTRLTVT.

The chain couples TRBV7-8 to TRBJ2-1; the match to TRBD1 covers 7 bases. CDR1 SGHVS and CDR2 FQNEAQ come from the germline V gene. This CDR3 has 15 residues. V trimming: 5 bases; J trimming: 0 bases; junction bases outside the gene matches: 4. As DNA, the CDR3 is TGTGCCAGCAGCCCAGGGGGTTTCTCCTACAATGAGCAGTTCTTC. Amino acid sequence: CASSPGGFSYNEQFF.

The V call is TRBV7-2, the J call TRBJ2-2; D unclear. Trimming shortened V by 5 bases and J by 9 bases, and 10 bases separated the two germline ends. CDR3 size: 12 residues. The germline V gene encodes CDR1 SGHTA and CDR2 FQGNSA. As DNA, the CDR3 is TGTGCCAGCAGCCCCCCCGGGCGGGAGCTGTTTTTT. This translates into CASSPPGRELFF.

In its sample, this clone was seen a few times. This chain joins TRBV21-1 and TRBJ2-7. TRBV21-1 is a pseudogene. The length of the CDR3 is 11 residues. The CDR3 reads CASSQLGEQYF. DNA of the CDR3: TGTGCCAGCAGTCAATTAGGCGAGCAGTACTTC.

This clone was seen only a few times. The chain employs TRBV5-1 and TRBJ2-2; the D is unclear. V dropped 0 bases and J dropped 3 bases, with 9 bases sitting between them. This CDR3 is built from 15 residues. Looked up from germline, CDR1 is SGHRS and CDR2 is YFSETQ. The CDR3 protein is CASSLGATYTGELFF. The CDR3 DNA is TGCGCCAGCAGCTTGGGTGCCACCTACACCGGGGAGCTGTTTTTT. Full variable domain (remainder filled in from reference TRBV5-1 and TRBJ2-2): KAGVTQTPRYLIKTRGQQVTLSCSPISGHRSVSWYQQTPGQGLQFLFEYFSETQRNKGNFPGRFSGRQFSNSRSEMNVSTLELGDSALYLCASSLGATYTGELFFGEGSRLTVL.

V is TRBV30 and J is TRBJ2-7; 8 nucleotides match TRBD1. Germline loops: CDR1 GTSNPN, CDR2 SVGIG (reference sequence). The V and J ends lost 2 bases and 3 bases, in that order; junction bases with no gene match: 3. There are 13 residues in the CDR3. The CDR3 region has the DNA TGTGCCTGGAGTCGGGACAGGAACTACGAGCAGTACTTC. This translates into CAWSRDRNYEQYF. Filled out from reference TRBV30 and TRBJ2-7, the complete variable domain reads SQTIHQWPATLVQPVGSPLSLECTVEGTSNPNLYWYRQAAGRGLQLLFYSVGIGQISSEVPQNLSASRPQDRQFILSSKKLLLSDSGFYLCAWSRDRNYEQYFGPGTRLTVT.

The chain combines TRBV29-1 with TRBJ2-1; D is unclear. V was trimmed by 4 bases and J by 4 bases, leaving 8 bases between them. The CDR3 totals 12 residues. Germline loops: CDR1 SQVTM, CDR2 ANQGSEA. CDR3: CSVGSGYNEQFF. For the CDR3, the DNA is TGCAGCGTTGGTTCGGGTTACAATGAGCAGTTCTTC.

This clone was detected ten times or more. This sequence joins TRBV7-9 and TRBJ2-7, with a weak D call TRBD2 (6 bases). The CDR3 spans 14 residues. With 3 bases removed from V and 5 bases from J, the gap between germline ends came to 14 bases. The germline V gene encodes CDR1 SEHNR and CDR2 FQNEAQ (reference sequence). As DNA, the CDR3 is TGTGCCAGCAGCTTTGGAGGGGCGCGGCACGAGCAGTACTTC. Translation gives CASSFGGARHEQYF.

This clone appeared a few times. The chain couples TRBV30 to TRBJ2-5; D gene ambiguous. Germline CDR1 GTSNPN, CDR2 SVGIG (reference sequence). This CDR3 region has 13 residues. V lost 4 bases to trimming and J lost 1 base, with 10 bases between them. CDR3 nucleotide sequence: TGTGCCTGGACCGGTCTGGCCCAAGAGACCCAGTACTTC. Translation gives CAWTGLAQETQYF.

This clone was observed a single time. This chain joins TRBV5-1 and TRBJ2-7; 7 bases agree with TRBD2. With V trimmed by 0 bases and J by 0 bases, 6 bases remained unmatched. CDR1 is SGHRS, CDR2 YFSETQ, per germline. The CDR3 runs to 16 residues. CDR3 region: CASSLASGGSSYEQYF. In DNA form, the CDR3 reads TGCGCCAGCAGCTTGGCCAGTGGCGGGAGCTCCTACGAGCAGTACTTC. The full variable domain, its missing parts supplied by reference TRBV5-1 and TRBJ2-7, is KAGVTQTPRYLIKTRGQQVTLSCSPISGHRSVSWYQQTPGQGLQFLFEYFSETQRNKGNFPGRFSGRQFSNSRSEMNVSTLELGDSALYLCASSLASGGSSYEQYFGPGTRLTVT.

This chain connects TRBV4-1 to TRBJ1-4; D not resolved. The CDR3 is made up of 20 amino acids. The germline gives CDR1 MGHRA, CDR2 YSYEKL. V lost 0 bases and J lost 4, with 24 bases in between. CDR3 region: CASSQERPRPWGAFNEKLFF. CDR3 bases: TGCGCCAGCAGCCAAGAAAGGCCGAGGCCGTGGGGAGCCTTTAATGAAAAACTGTTTTTT.

The rearrangement joins TRBV7-8 to TRBJ2-2; D unclear. V lost 5 bases, J lost 8 bases, and 9 bases lay in between. The germline V gene encodes CDR1 SGHVS and CDR2 FQNEAQ. The CDR3 loop spans 12 amino acids. The CDR3 nucleotides read TGTGCCAGCAGCCGCCCTGAGGGGGAGCTGTTTTTT. As protein: CASSRPEGELFF.

This clone turned up a few times. V is TRBV4-1 and J is TRBJ2-2; D call uncertain. Germline values: CDR1 MGHRA, CDR2 YSYEKL. This CDR3 comprises 11 residues. The V and J ends lost 2 bases and 8 bases respectively, with 3 bases between them. The CDR3 spells CASSQPGELFF. CDR3 coding DNA: TGCGCCAGCAGCCAACCAGGGGAGCTGTTTTTT.

The chain is built from TRBV7-9 and TRBJ2-1; 10 nucleotides agree with TRBD2. V lost 4 bases, J lost 7 bases, and 7 bases stayed unmatched. Germline assignment: CDR1 SEHNR and CDR2 FQNEAQ (reference sequence). The CDR3 has 15 amino acids. The CDR3 DNA sequence: TGTGCCAGCAGCTCGATAGCGGGAGGCGTTAATGAGCAGTTCTTC. This encodes CASSSIAGGVNEQFF.

This clone was counted between two and nine times. V usage is TRBV19 and J usage is TRBJ2-6; 9 bases agree with TRBD1. From germline, CDR1 is LNHDA and CDR2 SQIVND (reference sequence). The CDR3 spans 18 residues. V gave up 7 bases and J gave up 1 base; unmatched junction bases: 11. CDR3 in DNA: TGTGCCAGTACCCCCTGGGACAGGGTACTTTCTGGGGCCAACGTCCTGACTTTC. Translation: CASTPWDRVLSGANVLTF.

This clone has more than one count but fewer than ten. The chain joins TRBV27 to TRBJ1-6; D is possibly TRBD1 (6 bases). V dropped 6 bases and J dropped 13 bases, with 16 bases sitting between them. The CDR3 is 13 residues long. CDR1 and CDR2 from the germline V gene are MNHEY and SMNVEV (reference sequence). The CDR3 DNA sequence: TGTGCCAGCAGCTTACCCTCCCAGGGGCCCCTCCACTTT. Protein product: CASSLPSQGPLHF.